This entry describes one T cell receptor (beta chain). Its antigen remains unknown. Generated by immunoSEQ multiplex PCR, the TCRdb table keeps only in-frame clones and is missing some. Here the sample spans some 68,000 clones, roughly four fifths being singletons. The record originates from a study of OX40 agonist ivuxolimab in advanced cancers. General study results and limits: Antigen targets of the expanded peripheral T cells went undetermined.

This TCR derives from an adult with an advanced solid tumor such as melanoma, head and neck, liver or kidney cancer. Sequenced material: CD4+ or CD8+ T cells sorted from blood, taken in a trial of the OX40 agonist ivuxolimab.

The CDR3 coding sequence is TGTGCCAGCAGTCCCGAACTAGCCCGGAGGGTGTTCTTC. As protein: CASSPELARRVFF. J is TRBJ2-1 and V is TRBV2; the D gene is possibly TRBD2 (6 bases). The ends were cut back, 5 bases at V and 15 bases at J, with 20 bases in the middle. Germline V CDR1 and CDR2: SNHLY, FYNNEI. This CDR3 has 13 amino acids.